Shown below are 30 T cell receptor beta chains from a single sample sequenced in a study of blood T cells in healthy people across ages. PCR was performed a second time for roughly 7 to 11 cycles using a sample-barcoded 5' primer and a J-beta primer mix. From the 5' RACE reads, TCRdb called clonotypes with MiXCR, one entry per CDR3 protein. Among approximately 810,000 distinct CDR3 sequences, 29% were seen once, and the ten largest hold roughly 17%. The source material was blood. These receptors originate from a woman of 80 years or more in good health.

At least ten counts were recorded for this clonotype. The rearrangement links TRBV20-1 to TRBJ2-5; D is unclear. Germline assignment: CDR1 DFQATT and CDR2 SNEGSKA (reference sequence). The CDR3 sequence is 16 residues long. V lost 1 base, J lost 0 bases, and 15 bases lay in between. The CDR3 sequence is CSARGLQLGYQETQYF. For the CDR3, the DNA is TGCAGTGCTAGAGGACTTCAATTGGGCTACCAAGAGACCCAGTACTTC.

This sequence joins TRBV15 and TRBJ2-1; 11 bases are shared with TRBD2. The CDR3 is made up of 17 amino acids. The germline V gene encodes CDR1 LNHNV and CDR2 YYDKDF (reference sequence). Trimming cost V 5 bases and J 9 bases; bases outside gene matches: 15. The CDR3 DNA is TGTGCCACCAGCGGACTCCAACTAGCGGGAGATAGGGGTGAGCAGTTCTTC. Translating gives CATSGLQLAGDRGEQFF. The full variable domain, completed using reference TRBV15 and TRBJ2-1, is DAMVIQNPRYQVTQFGKPVTLSCSQTLNHNVMYWYQQKSSQAPKLLFHYYDKDFNNEADTPDNFQSRRPNTSFCFLDIRSPGLGDTAMYLCATSGLQLAGDRGEQFFGPGTRLTVL.

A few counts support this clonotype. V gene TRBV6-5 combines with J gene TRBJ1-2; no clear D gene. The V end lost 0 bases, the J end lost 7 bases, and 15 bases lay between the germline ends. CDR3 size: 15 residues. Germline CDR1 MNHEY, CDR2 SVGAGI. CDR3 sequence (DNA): TGTGCCAGCAGTTACTCCTCACTGGGTGGGATTGGCTACACCTTC. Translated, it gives CASSYSSLGGIGYTF.

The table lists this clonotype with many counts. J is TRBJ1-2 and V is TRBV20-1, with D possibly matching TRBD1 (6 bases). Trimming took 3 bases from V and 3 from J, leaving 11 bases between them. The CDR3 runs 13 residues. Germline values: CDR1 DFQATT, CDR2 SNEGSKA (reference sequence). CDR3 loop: CSARRGLDYGYTF. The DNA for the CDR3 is TGCAGTGCTAGGAGGGGGTTAGACTATGGCTACACCTTC.

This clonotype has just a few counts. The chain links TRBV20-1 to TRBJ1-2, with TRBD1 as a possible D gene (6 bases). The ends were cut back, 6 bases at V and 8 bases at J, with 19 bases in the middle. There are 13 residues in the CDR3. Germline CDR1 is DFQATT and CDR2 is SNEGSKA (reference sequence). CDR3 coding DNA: TGCAGTGCCAGGGTTGGGGGCGAGGGCGGCTACACCTTC. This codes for CSARVGGEGGYTF.

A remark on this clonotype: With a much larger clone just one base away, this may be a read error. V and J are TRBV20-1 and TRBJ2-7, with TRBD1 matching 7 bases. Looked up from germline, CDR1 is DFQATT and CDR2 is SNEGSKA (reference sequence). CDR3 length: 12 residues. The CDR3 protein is CNAGQELYEQYF. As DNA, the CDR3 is TGCAATGCTGGACAGGAGCTCTACGAGCAGTACTTC.

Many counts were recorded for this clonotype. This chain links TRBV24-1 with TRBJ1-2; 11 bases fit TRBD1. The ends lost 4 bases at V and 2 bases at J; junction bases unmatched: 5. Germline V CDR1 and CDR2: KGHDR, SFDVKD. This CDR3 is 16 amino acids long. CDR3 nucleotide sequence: TGTGCCACCAGTGACCCCCGGGACAGGGGGAACTATGGCTACACCTTC. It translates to CATSDPRDRGNYGYTF.

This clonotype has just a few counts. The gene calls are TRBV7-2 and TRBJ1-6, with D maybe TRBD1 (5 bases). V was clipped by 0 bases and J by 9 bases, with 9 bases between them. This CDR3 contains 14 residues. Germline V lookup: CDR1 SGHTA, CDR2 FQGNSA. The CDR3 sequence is CASSLARQGSPLHF. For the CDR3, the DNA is TGTGCCAGCAGCTTAGCTAGGCAGGGTTCACCCCTCCACTTT.

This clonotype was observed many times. The CDR3 DNA follows: TGTGCCAGCAGCTTAGGGAGAAGTTGGGGCCTGGAGACCCAGTACTTC. Protein product: CASSLGRSWGLETQYF. The chain uses TRBV7-2 and TRBJ2-5, with D maybe TRBD1 (5 bases). Germline V CDR1 and CDR2: SGHTA, FQGNSA. CDR3 length: 16 amino acids. Between the trimmed V and J ends, which lost 1 base and 5 bases, there was a span of 17 bases.

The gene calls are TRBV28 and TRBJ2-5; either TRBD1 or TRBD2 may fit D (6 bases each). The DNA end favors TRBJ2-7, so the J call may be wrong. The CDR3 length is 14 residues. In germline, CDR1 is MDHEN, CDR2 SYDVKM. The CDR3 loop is CASRWPRGAYEQYF. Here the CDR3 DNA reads TGTGCCAGCAGGTGGCCGAGGGGGGCTTACGAGCAGTACTTC.

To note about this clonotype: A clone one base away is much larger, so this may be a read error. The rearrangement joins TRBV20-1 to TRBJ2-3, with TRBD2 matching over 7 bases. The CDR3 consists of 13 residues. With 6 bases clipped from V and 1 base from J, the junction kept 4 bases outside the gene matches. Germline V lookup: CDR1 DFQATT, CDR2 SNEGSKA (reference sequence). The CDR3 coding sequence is TGCAGTGCCTGCCGGGGGGGCACAGATACGCAGTATTTT. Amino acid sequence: CSACRGGTDTQYF.

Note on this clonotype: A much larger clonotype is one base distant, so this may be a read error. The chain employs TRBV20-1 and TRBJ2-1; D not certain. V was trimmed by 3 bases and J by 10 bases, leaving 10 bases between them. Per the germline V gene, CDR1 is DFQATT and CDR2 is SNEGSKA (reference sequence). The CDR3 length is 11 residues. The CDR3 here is CSASSTYEQFF. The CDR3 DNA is TGCAGTGCTAGCTCCACCTACGAGCAGTTCTTC.

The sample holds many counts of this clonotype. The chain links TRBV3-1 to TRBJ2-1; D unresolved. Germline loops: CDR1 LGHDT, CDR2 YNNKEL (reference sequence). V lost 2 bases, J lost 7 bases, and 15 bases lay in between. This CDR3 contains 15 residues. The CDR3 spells CASSQIWAAANEQFF. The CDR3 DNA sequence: TGTGCCAGCAGCCAAATATGGGCTGCGGCAAATGAGCAGTTCTTC.

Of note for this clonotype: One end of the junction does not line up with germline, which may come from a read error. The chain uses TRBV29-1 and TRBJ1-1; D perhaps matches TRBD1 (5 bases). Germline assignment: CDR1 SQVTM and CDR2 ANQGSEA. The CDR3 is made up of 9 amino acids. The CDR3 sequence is CSDGDRARF. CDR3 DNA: TGCAGCGACGGGGACCGAGCGAGGTTT.

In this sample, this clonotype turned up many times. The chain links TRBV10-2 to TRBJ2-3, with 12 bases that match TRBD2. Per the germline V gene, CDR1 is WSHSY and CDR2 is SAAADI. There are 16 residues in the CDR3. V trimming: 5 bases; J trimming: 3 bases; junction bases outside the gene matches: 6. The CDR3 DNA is TGCGCCAGCAGTAGACCTAGCGGGGGGGCAACAGATACGCAGTATTTT. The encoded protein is CASSRPSGGATDTQYF.

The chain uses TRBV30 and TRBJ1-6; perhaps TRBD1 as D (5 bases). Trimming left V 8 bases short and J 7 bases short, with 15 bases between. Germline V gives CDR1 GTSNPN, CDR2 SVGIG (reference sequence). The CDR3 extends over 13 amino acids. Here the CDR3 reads CAGHPGPNSPLHF. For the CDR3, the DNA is TGTGCCGGTCATCCGGGACCAAATTCACCCCTCCACTTT.

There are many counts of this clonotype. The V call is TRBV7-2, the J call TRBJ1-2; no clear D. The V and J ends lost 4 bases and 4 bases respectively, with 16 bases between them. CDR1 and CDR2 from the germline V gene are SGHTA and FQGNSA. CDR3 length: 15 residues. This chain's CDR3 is CASSSTGSRVYGYTF. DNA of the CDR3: TGTGCCAGCAGCTCCACTGGATCTAGGGTCTATGGCTACACCTTC.

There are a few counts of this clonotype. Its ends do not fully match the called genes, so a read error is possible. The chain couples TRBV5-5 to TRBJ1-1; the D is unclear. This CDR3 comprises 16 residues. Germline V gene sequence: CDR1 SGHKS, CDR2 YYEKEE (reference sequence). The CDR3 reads CASRLWSGRDKTEAFF. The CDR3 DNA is TGTGCCAGCCGCTTGTGGTCGGGTCGGGATAAAACTGAAGCTTTCTTT.

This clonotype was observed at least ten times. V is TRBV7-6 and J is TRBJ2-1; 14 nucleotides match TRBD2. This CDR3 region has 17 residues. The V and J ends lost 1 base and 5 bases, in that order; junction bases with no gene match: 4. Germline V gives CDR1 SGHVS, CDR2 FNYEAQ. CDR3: CASSLGTSGGLDNEQFF. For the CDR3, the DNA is TGTGCCAGCAGCTTAGGGACTAGCGGGGGGTTGGACAATGAGCAGTTCTTC.

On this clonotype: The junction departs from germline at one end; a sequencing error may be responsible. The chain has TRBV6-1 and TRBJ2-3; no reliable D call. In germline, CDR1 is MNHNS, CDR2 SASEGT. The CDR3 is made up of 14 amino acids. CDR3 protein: CASSARQTTDAQYF. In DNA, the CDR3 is TGTGCCAGCAGTGCCCGACAAACCACAGATGCGCAGTATTTT.

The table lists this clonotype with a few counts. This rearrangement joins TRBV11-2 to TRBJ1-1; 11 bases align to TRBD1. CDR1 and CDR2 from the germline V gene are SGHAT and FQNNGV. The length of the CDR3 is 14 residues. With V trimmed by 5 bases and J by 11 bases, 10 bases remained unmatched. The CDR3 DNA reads TGTGCCAGCAGCCGTTCTGGGACAGGGGGTCCGGCTTTCTTT. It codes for CASSRSGTGGPAFF.

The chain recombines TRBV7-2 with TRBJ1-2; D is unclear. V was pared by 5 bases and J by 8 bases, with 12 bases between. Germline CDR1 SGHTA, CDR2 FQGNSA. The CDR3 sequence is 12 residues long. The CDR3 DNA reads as TGTGCCAGCAGCCCAGCCGCCGGCGGCTACACCTTC. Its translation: CASSPAAGGYTF.

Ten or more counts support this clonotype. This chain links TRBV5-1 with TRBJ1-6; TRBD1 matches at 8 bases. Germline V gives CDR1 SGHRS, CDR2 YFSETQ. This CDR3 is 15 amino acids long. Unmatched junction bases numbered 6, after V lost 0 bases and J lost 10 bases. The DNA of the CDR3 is TGCGCCAGCAGCTTGGATGTCACAGGGGGATCACCCCTCCACTTT. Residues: CASSLDVTGGSPLHF.

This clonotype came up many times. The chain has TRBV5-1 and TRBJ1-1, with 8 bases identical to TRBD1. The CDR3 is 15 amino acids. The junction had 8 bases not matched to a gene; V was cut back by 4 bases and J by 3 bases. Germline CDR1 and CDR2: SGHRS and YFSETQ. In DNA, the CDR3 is TGCGCCAGCAGCACTAAGACAGGGGCTTACACTGAAGCTTTCTTT. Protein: CASSTKTGAYTEAFF.

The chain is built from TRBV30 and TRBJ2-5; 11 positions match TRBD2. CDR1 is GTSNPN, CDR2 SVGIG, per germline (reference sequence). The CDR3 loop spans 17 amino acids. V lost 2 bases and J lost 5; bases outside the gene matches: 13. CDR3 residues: CAWSPGVAGGPGETQYF. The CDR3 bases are TGTGCCTGGAGTCCCGGGGTAGCGGGGGGGCCGGGCGAGACCCAGTACTTC.

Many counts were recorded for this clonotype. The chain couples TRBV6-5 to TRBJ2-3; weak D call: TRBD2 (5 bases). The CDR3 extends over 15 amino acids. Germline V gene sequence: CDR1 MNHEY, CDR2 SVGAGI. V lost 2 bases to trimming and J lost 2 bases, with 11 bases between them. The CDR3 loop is CASSYTSGYTDTQYF. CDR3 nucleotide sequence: TGTGCCAGCAGTTACACCTCGGGGTACACAGATACGCAGTATTTT.

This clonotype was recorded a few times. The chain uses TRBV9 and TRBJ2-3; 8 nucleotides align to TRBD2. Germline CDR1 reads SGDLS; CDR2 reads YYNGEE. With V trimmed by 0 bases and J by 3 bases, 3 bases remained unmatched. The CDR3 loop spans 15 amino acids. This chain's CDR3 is CASSVARGRTDTQYF. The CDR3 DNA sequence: TGTGCCAGCAGCGTAGCCCGCGGGAGGACAGATACGCAGTATTTT.

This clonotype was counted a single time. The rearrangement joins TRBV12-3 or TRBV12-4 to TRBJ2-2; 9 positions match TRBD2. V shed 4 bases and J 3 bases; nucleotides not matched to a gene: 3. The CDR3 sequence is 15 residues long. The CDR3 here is CASSYSGGYTGELFF. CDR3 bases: TGTGCCAGCAGTTATAGCGGGGGTTACACCGGGGAGCTGTTTTTT.

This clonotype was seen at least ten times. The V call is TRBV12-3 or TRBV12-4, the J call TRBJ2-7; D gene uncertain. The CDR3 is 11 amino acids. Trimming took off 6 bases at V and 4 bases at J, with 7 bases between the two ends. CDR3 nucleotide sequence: TGTGCCAGCAGCTTCAGATACGAGCAGTACTTC. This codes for CASSFRYEQYF.

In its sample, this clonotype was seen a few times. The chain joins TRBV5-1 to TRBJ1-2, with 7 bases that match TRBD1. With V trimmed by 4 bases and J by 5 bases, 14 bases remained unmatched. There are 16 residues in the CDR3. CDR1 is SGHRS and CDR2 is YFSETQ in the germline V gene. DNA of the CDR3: TGCGCCAGCAGCGTGTCCTCCGGGACAGCAGAATATGGCTACACCTTC. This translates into CASSVSSGTAEYGYTF.